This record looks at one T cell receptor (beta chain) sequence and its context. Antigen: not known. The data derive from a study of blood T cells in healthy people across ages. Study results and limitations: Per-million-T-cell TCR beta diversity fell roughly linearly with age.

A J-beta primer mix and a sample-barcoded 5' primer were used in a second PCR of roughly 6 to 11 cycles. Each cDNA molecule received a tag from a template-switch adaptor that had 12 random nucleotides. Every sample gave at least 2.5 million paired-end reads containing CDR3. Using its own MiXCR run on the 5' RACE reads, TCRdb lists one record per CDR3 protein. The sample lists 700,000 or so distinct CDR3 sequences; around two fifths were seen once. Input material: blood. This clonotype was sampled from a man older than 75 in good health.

This chain's CDR3 is CASSFDRGQEGYTF. The CDR3 DNA is TGTGCCAGCAGCTTTGACAGGGGGCAAGAGGGCTACACCTTC. This rearrangement joins TRBV11-1 to TRBJ1-2, with 10 bases fitting TRBD1. J was trimmed by 8 bases and V by 3 bases; bases with no gene match: 6. CDR1 and CDR2 (germline): SGHAT, FQDESV (reference sequence). CDR3 length: 14 residues.